This T cell receptor beta chain was sequenced during a study of blood T cell repertoires in COVID-19. Study-level background: Nucleic acid was either cDNA or gDNA, and it came from T cells, B-cell-depleted T cells, or PBMCs.

Individuals drawn from approximately 22 US areas were roughly 18 to 95 years old. Profiling relied on immunoSEQ multiplex PCR, and the TCRdb table lists in-frame clones only, not all of them. This table has 450,000 to 500,000 clones, 75% to 90% appearing once. In its sample, this clone was seen a few times. CDR3 length equals 16 residues. Germline V lookup: CDR1 LGHDT, CDR2 YNNKEL (reference sequence). The V end lost 4 bases, the J end lost 5 bases, and 17 bases lay between the germline ends. Sequencing used PBMCs or T cells enriched from blood (not recorded which). This clonotype originated in a woman between 18 and 29 years old who had recovered from COVID-19. This rearrangement joins TRBV3-1 (or the pseudogene TRBV3-2) to TRBJ2-2; a possible D gene is TRBD2 (5 bases). CDR3 bases: TGTGCCAGCAGCCTCGGGGATGAAGTATGGACCGGGGAGCTGTTTTTT. The encoded protein is CASSLGDEVWTGELFF.